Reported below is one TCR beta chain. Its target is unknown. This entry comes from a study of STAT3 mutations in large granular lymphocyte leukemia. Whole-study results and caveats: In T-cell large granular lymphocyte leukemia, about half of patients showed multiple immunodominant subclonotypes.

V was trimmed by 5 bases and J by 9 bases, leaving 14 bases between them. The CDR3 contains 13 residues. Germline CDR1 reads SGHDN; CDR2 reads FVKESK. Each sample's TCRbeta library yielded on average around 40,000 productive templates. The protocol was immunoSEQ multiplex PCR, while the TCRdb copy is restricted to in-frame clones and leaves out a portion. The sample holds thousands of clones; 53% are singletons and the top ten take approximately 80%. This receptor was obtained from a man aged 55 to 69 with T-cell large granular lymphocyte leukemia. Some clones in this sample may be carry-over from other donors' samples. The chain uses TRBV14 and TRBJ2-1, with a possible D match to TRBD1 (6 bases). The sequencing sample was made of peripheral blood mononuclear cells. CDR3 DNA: TGTGCCAGCAGCTCGCACCAGGGGTCTGAGCAGTTCTTC. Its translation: CASSSHQGSEQFF.